Below are 24 T cell receptor beta chains sequenced from a single sample in a study of T cells after posttransplantation cyclophosphamide. Busulfan-fludarabine conditioning, marrow transplant, and cyclophosphamide on days +3 and +4 were administered. The data were produced by immunoSEQ multiplex PCR, yet TCRdb's version contains in-frame clones alone and is incomplete. The repertoire consists of fewer than 12,000 clones, none detected only once. Sequences were derived from PBMCs, sampled after allogeneic stem cell transplant with posttransplant cyclophosphamide. The receptors stem from a female patient aged 40 to 55 who received an allogeneic stem cell transplant from a related donor, was CMV-positive, and had no GVHD. Some T cells may be transferred from the graft donor.

There are many counts of this clone. The chain recombines TRBV28 with TRBJ2-5; TRBD1 might be the D (6 bases). The CDR3 has 13 residues. Germline V lookup: CDR1 MDHEN, CDR2 SYDVKM. V lost 5 bases and J lost 4, with 11 bases in between. Here the CDR3 reads CASSPTGLETQYF. The CDR3 DNA is TGTGCCAGCAGTCCTACAGGGCTAGAGACCCAGTACTTC.

This clone occurred many times. The chain has TRBV7-3 and TRBJ2-3; TRBD2 matches 9 bases. Germline V lookup: CDR1 SGHTA, CDR2 FQGTGA. V shed 2 bases, J shed 0 bases, and the junction held 3 bases outside the gene matches. The CDR3 has 16 amino acids. Here the CDR3 reads CASSLGGGVSTDTQYF. The CDR3 bases are TGTGCCAGCAGCTTAGGCGGGGGGGTTAGCACAGATACGCAGTATTTT.

This clone was seen repeatedly, ten times or more. The chain uses TRBV28 and TRBJ2-2, with D maybe TRBD2 (6 bases). Germline CDR1 and CDR2: MDHEN and SYDVKM. V was pared by 3 bases and J by 4 bases, with 12 bases between. This CDR3 comprises 15 residues. The CDR3 protein is CASSFGAGTTGELFF. Written as DNA, the CDR3 is TGTGCCAGCAGTTTTGGGGCGGGAACCACCGGGGAGCTGTTTTTT.

The table lists this clone with many counts. This chain connects TRBV7-3 to TRBJ2-1; 8 bases agree with TRBD1. Germline V gene lookup returns CDR1 SGHTA and CDR2 FQGTGA. Trimming cost V 3 bases and J 5 bases; bases outside gene matches: 6. The CDR3 runs to 15 residues. This CDR3 reads CASSLTGVWNNEQFF. For the CDR3, the DNA is TGTGCCAGCAGCTTGACAGGGGTGTGGAACAATGAGCAGTTCTTC.

This clone was picked up many times. The chain couples TRBV9 to TRBJ2-1; 10 positions match TRBD2. Germline V gene data show CDR1 as SGDLS and CDR2 as YYNGEE. CDR3 length: 16 amino acids. V was pared by 4 bases and J by 0 bases, with 4 bases of the junction left unmatched. In DNA, the CDR3 is TGTGCCAGCAGCCCGCTAGCGGGGGTCTCCTACAATGAGCAGTTCTTC. Its translation: CASSPLAGVSYNEQFF.

This clone was picked up many times. This chain joins TRBV28 and TRBJ2-7; TRBD2 matches at 8 bases. The CDR3 is 15 residues long. V dropped 2 bases and J dropped 3; count of bases not matched to a gene: 6. Germline V CDR1 and CDR2: MDHEN, SYDVKM. In DNA, the CDR3 is TGTGCCAGCAGTTTACAACTAGCGGTTCGCTACGAGCAGTACTTC. Its protein is CASSLQLAVRYEQYF.

This clone was counted at least ten times. The chain recombines TRBV19 with TRBJ2-4; D might be TRBD1 (5 bases). The V end lost 1 base, the J end lost 7 bases, and 11 bases lay between the germline ends. Germline loops: CDR1 LNHDA, CDR2 SQIVND (reference sequence). This CDR3 spans 14 amino acids. The CDR3 DNA reads as TGTGCCAGTAGTATAGTTGGGGCAGGGAACATTCAGTACTTC. Translation gives CASSIVGAGNIQYF. Looking up the rest from reference TRBV19 and TRBJ2-4 gives the full variable domain: DGGITQSPKYLFRKEGQNVTLSCEQNLNHDAMYWYRQDPGQGLRLIYYSQIVNDFQKGDIAEGYSVSREKKESFPLTVTSAQKNPTAFYLCASSIVGAGNIQYFGAGTRLSVL.

This clone has at least ten counts. The chain employs TRBV6-4 and TRBJ1-2, with a tentative D call TRBD1 (6 bases). Trimming took 0 bases from V and 6 from J, leaving 14 bases between them. CDR3 size: 15 residues. Germline V CDR1 and CDR2: MRHNA, SNTAGT. CDR3 sequence reads: CASSDSRGRGHGYTF. The CDR3 nucleotides read TGTGCCAGCAGTGACTCGAGGGGCAGGGGTCATGGCTACACCTTC.

This clone was seen at least ten times. This chain's CDR3 is CASSEYREKNTEAFF. The CDR3 DNA sequence: TGTGCCAGCAGTGAGTACAGGGAAAAAAACACTGAAGCTTTCTTT. The V and J genes are TRBV6-1 and TRBJ1-1; D is perhaps TRBD1 (6 bases). The CDR3 runs to 15 residues. With 3 bases removed from V and 2 bases from J, the gap between germline ends came to 13 bases. Germline-derived CDR1 and CDR2 are MNHNS and SASEGT.

This clone was picked up many times. The chain combines TRBV19 with TRBJ1-5; TRBD1 agrees at 7 bases. After removal of 3 bases from V and 5 bases from J, the junction contained 7 bases not matched to a gene. The germline gives CDR1 LNHDA, CDR2 SQIVND (reference sequence). The CDR3 is 15 amino acids. The CDR3 reads CASSIKGATYQPQHF. The CDR3 nucleotides read TGTGCCAGTAGTATTAAGGGGGCAACGTATCAGCCCCAGCATTTT.

This clone was observed many times. The CDR3 region has the DNA TGTGCCAGTAGATTCGACAGGGGAGTTAGCAATCAGCCCCAGCATTTT. Protein product: CASRFDRGVSNQPQHF. The rearrangement links TRBV19 to TRBJ1-5; 8 nucleotides match TRBD1. Germline V gene data show CDR1 as LNHDA and CDR2 as SQIVND (reference sequence). With 6 bases clipped from V and 0 bases from J, the junction kept 7 bases outside the gene matches. The CDR3 loop spans 16 amino acids. The full variable domain, completed using reference TRBV19 and TRBJ1-5, is DGGITQSPKYLFRKEGQNVTLSCEQNLNHDAMYWYRQDPGQGLRLIYYSQIVNDFQKGDIAEGYSVSREKKESFPLTVTSAQKNPTAFYLCASRFDRGVSNQPQHFGDGTRLSIL.

This clone was picked up many times. A junction boundary mismatches the germline segment, possibly from a read error. V usage is TRBV4-2 and J usage is TRBJ2-7, with 7 bases fitting TRBD2. Germline CDR1 reads LGHNA; CDR2 reads YNFKEQ. The CDR3 extends over 14 amino acids. CDR3 sequence: CASSQDPGEGPVDF. CDR3 coding DNA: TGTGCCAGCAGCCAAGATCCGGGGGAGGGCCCCGTCGACTTC.

This clone was counted at least ten times. This rearrangement joins TRBV2 to TRBJ1-6; possibly TRBD1 for D (6 bases). Trimming cost V 7 bases and J 3 bases, with 7 bases left between them. The CDR3 totals 13 residues. Germline assignment: CDR1 SNHLY and CDR2 FYNNEI. Here the CDR3 reads CASTGHYNSPLHF. CDR3 bases: TGTGCCAGCACGGGACACTATAATTCACCCCTCCACTTT. Full variable domain (missing parts from reference TRBV2 and TRBJ1-6): EPEVTQTPSHQVTQMGQEVILRCVPISNHLYFYWYRQILGQKVEFLVSFYNNEISEKSEIFDDQFSVERPDGSNFTLKIRSTKLEDSAMYFCASTGHYNSPLHFGNGTRLTVT.

In its sample, this clone was seen many times. For the CDR3, the DNA is TGTGCCAGCAGTGAATGGAGGGGGCCGACAGATACGCAGTATTTT. Its protein is CASSEWRGPTDTQYF. J is TRBJ2-3 and V is TRBV2; possibly TRBD1 for D (7 bases). The CDR3 length is 15 residues. CDR1 is SNHLY and CDR2 is FYNNEI in the germline V gene. Trimming removed 2 bases from V and 3 bases from J, with 12 bases in between.

This clone has ten or more counts. The chain links TRBV5-5 to TRBJ2-1; tentative D call: TRBD1 (5 bases). Trimming removed 4 bases from V and 1 base from J, with 9 bases in between. This CDR3 region has 14 residues. From germline, CDR1 is SGHKS and CDR2 YYEKEE (reference sequence). CDR3 sequence: CASSGPGSYNEQFF. DNA of the CDR3: TGTGCCAGCAGCGGACCAGGGTCCTACAATGAGCAGTTCTTC.

The sample holds many counts of this clone. V and J are TRBV5-1 and TRBJ2-7; the D gene is possibly TRBD2 (5 bases). The CDR3 covers 15 residues. Germline CDR1 reads SGHRS; CDR2 reads YFSETQ. Trimming pared 3 bases from V and 2 bases from J, leaving 15 bases between. The CDR3 sequence: CASSSAVNGAYEQYF. The CDR3 region has the DNA TGCGCCAGCAGCTCAGCCGTTAACGGGGCCTACGAGCAGTACTTC.

This clone has ten or more counts. The CDR3 spells CASSGDRKTYNEQFF. The DNA of the CDR3 is TGCGCCAGCAGCGGCGACAGAAAAACCTACAATGAGCAGTTCTTC. The gene calls are TRBV5-1 and TRBJ2-1; D may be TRBD1 (5 bases). Germline loops: CDR1 SGHRS, CDR2 YFSETQ. With 4 bases removed from V and 2 bases from J, the gap between germline ends came to 13 bases. The CDR3 runs to 15 residues. Based on the CDR3 plus reference TRBV5-1 and TRBJ2-1, the full variable domain is KAGVTQTPRYLIKTRGQQVTLSCSPISGHRSVSWYQQTPGQGLQFLFEYFSETQRNKGNFPGRFSGRQFSNSRSEMNVSTLELGDSALYLCASSGDRKTYNEQFFGPGTRLTVL.

This clone came up many times. The chain links TRBV7-3 to TRBJ2-2; no clear D gene. Germline lookup yields CDR1 SGHTA and CDR2 FQGTGA. The CDR3 has 14 residues. V was cut by 3 bases and J by 1 base, with 6 bases left in between. The CDR3 reads CASSFGRNTGELFF. CDR3 sequence (DNA): TGTGCCAGCAGCTTCGGTAGGAACACCGGGGAGCTGTTTTTT. Looking up the rest from reference TRBV7-3 and TRBJ2-2 gives the full variable domain: GAGVSQTPSNKVTEKGKYVELRCDPISGHTALYWYRQSLGQGPEFLIYFQGTGAADDSGLPNDRFFAVRPEGSVSTLKIQRTERGDSAVYLCASSFGRNTGELFFGEGSRLTVL.

This clone was seen repeatedly, ten times or more. The rearrangement links TRBV10-1 to TRBJ1-5, with a weak D call TRBD1 (6 bases). Germline CDR1 WNHNN, CDR2 SYGVQD (reference sequence). Trimming pared 4 bases from V and 7 bases from J, leaving 11 bases between. This CDR3 spans 13 amino acids. The DNA of the CDR3 is TGCGCCAGCAGTGCAGGGGTTGGGCAGCCCCAGCATTTT. Translation: CASSAGVGQPQHF.

A note on this clone: The conserved closing phenylalanine or tryptophan is absent in this CDR3, likely reflecting a read error. The DNA is left out, because the CDR3 cannot be placed on it with certainty; the CDR3 is given as TCRdb lists it. The chain uses TRBV6-5 and TRBJ1-1. The CDR3 length is 11 residues, termini included. Looked up from germline, CDR1 is MNHEY and CDR2 is SVGAGI. The CDR3 loop is CASGCRDKEGG.

This clone has only a few counts. The chain links TRBV2 to TRBJ2-3, with TRBD1 as a possible D gene (5 bases). The V end lost 3 bases, the J end lost 0 bases, and 16 bases lay between the germline ends. The CDR3 is 17 amino acids. Germline V gene lookup returns CDR1 SNHLY and CDR2 FYNNEI. CDR3 bases: TGTGCCAGCAGTGATCTGGGGCTATGGAAAAGCACAGATACGCAGTATTTT. Translation: CASSDLGLWKSTDTQYF.

This clone was seen repeatedly, ten times or more. CDR3 nucleotide sequence: TGTGCCAGCAAGCAGAGCGGAACTAGCACAGATACGCAGTATTTT. It specifies CASKQSGTSTDTQYF. The chain employs TRBV2 and TRBJ2-3; a weak D match, TRBD2 (5 bases). V dropped 7 bases and J dropped 0 bases, with 14 bases sitting between them. Germline CDR1 reads SNHLY; CDR2 reads FYNNEI. The CDR3 sequence is 15 residues long.

This clone was counted many times. The chain is built from TRBV6-5 and TRBJ2-1, with D perhaps TRBD2 (6 bases). This CDR3 comprises 15 residues. CDR1 MNHEY and CDR2 SVGAGI come from the germline V gene. V was clipped by 0 bases and J by 2 bases, with 8 bases between them. The CDR3 is CASSYSRGPYNEQFF. The DNA for the CDR3 is TGTGCCAGCAGTTACTCGCGGGGACCCTACAATGAGCAGTTCTTC.

This clone was seen at least ten times. A much larger clone lies a single base off, so this may be a read error. The chain recombines TRBV6-5 with TRBJ1-3; 7 bases fit TRBD1. The germline V gene has CDR1 MNHEY and CDR2 SVGAGI. The CDR3 has 13 amino acids. The V segment lost 5 bases and the J segment 9 bases; nucleotides outside the gene matches: 7. The CDR3 DNA reads as TGTGCCAGCAGTATCAACCAGGGGGGCACCATATATTTT. Amino acid sequence: CASSINQGGTIYF.